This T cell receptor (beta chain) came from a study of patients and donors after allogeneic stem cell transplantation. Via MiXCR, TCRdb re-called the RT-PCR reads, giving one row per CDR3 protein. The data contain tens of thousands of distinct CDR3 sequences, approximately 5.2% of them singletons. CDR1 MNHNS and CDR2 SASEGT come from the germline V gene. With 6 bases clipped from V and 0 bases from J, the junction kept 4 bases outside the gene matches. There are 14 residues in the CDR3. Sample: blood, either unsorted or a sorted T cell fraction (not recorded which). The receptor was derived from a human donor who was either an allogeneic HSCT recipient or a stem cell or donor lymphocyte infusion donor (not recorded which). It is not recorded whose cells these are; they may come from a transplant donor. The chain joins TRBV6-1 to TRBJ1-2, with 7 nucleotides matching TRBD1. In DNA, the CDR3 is TGTGCCAGCAGGAGGGGACAGTCTAACTATGGCTACACCTTC. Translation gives CASRRGQSNYGYTF.